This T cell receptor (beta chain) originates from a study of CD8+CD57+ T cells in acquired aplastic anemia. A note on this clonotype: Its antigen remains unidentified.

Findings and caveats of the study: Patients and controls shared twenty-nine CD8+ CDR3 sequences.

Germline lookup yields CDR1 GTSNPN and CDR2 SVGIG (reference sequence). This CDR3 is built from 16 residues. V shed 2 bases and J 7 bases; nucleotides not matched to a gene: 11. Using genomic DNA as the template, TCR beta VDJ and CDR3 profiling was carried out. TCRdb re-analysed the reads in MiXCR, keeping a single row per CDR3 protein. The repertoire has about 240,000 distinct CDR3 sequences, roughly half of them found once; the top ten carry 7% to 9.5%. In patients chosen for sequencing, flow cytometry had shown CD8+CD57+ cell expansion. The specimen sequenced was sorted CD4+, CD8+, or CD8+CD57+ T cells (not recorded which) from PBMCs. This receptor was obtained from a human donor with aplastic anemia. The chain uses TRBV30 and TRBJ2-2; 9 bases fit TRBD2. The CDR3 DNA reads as TGTGCCTGGAGTCCAGGGGCGGGGGGGCTAGGCGGGGAGCTGTTTTTT. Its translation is CAWSPGAGGLGGELFF.